This TCR beta chain was obtained from a study of T-cell reconstitution after alpha-beta-depleted transplantation in children. Germline lookup yields CDR1 MNHEY and CDR2 SVGAGI. The V segment lost 2 bases and the J segment 7 bases; nucleotides outside the gene matches: 13. The CDR3 is 16 residues long. Preparation of the TCRbeta library used unique molecular identifiers. MiXCR was run by TCRdb on the PCR reads, yielding one entry per CDR3 protein. The data hold 90,000 to 150,000 distinct CDR3 sequences, with approximately 22% observed a single time. This material consisted of PBMCs, mostly from graft donor cells, taken 180 days after TCRalphabeta/CD19-depleted stem cell transplant. The TCR originated in a male patient aged 2-10 years who had a stem cell transplant for chronic granulomatous disease, so the T cells may come from the graft donor. The chain is built from TRBV6-5 and TRBJ2-5; 7 nucleotides align to TRBD1. The CDR3 DNA sequence: TGTGCCAGCAGTTACGGTACAGGGGCGTCGGACAGGACCCAGTACTTC. The encoded protein is CASSYGTGASDRTQYF.